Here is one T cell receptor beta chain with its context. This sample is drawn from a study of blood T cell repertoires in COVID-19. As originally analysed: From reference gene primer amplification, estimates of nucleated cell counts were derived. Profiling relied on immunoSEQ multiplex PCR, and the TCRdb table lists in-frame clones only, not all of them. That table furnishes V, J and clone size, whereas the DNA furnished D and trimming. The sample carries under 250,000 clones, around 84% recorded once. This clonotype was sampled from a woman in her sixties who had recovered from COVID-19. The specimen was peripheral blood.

The CDR3 reads CASSSDGISGNTIYF. The CDR3 bases are TGTGCCAGCAGCTCGGACGGGATCTCTGGAAACACCATATATTTT. This rearrangement joins TRBV11-2 to TRBJ1-3, with D hard to call. V dropped 4 bases and J dropped 0 bases, with 10 bases sitting between them. CDR1 SGHAT and CDR2 FQNNGV come from the germline V gene. This CDR3 spans 15 amino acids.